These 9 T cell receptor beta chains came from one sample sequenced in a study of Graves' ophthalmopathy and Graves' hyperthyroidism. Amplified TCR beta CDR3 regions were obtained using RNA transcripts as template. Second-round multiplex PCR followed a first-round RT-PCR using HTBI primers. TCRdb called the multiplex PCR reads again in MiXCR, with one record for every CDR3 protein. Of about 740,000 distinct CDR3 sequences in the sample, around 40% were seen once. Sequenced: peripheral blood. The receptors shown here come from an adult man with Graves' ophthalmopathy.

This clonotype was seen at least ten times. In DNA, the CDR3 is TGTGCCACCACGAAAGAGAGGAACACTGAAGCTTTCTTT. It encodes CATTKERNTEAFF. The chain joins TRBV2 to TRBJ1-1; D unresolved. CDR3 size: 13 residues. CDR1 is SNHLY and CDR2 is FYNNEI in the germline V gene. V was cut by 10 bases and J by 1 base, with 13 bases left in between.

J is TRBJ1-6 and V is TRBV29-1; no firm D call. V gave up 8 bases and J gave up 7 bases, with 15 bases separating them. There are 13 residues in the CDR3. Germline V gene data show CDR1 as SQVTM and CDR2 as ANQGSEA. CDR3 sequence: CSLVGQANSPLHF. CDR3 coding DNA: TGCAGCTTAGTTGGCCAGGCCAATTCACCCCTCCACTTT. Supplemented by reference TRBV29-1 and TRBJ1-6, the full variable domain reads SAVISQKPSRDICQRGTSLTIQCQVDSQVTMMFWYRQQPGQSLTLIATANQGSEATYESGFVIDKFPISRPNLTFSTLTVSNMSPEDSSIYLCSLVGQANSPLHFGNGTRLTVT.

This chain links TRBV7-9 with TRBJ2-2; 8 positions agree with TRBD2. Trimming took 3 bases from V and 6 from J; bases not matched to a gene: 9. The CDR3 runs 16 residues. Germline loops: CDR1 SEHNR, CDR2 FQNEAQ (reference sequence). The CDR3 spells CASSLAALADPGELFF. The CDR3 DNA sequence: TGTGCCAGCAGCTTGGCCGCACTAGCGGACCCCGGGGAGCTGTTTTTT.

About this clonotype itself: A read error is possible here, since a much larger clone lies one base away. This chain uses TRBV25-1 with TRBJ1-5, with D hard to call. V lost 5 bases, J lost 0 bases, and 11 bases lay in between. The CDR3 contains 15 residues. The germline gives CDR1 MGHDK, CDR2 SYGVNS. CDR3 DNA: TGTGCCAGCAGTTTAGCGGCAGTTAGCAATCAGCCCCAGCATTTT. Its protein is CASSLAAVSNQPQHF.

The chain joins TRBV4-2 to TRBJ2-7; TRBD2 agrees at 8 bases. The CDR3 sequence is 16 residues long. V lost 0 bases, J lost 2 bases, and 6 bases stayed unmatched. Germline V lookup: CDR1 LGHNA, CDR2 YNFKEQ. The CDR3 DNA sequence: TGTGCCAGCAGCCAAGAATTAAGCGGGGGAACCTACGAGCAGTACTTC. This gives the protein CASSQELSGGTYEQYF.

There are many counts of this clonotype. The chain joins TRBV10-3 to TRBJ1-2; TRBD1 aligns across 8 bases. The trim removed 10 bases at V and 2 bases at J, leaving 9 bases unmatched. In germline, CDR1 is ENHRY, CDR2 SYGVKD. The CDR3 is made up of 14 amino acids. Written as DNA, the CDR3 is TGTGCCAGCAGACGACAGGGGACAAACTATGGCTACACCTTC. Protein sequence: CASRRQGTNYGYTF.

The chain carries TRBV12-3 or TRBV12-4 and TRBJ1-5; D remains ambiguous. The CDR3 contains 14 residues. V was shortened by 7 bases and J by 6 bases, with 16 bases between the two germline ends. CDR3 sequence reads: CASTLDPRRQPQHF. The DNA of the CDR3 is TGTGCCAGCACCCTGGATCCGCGTCGTCAGCCCCAGCATTTT.

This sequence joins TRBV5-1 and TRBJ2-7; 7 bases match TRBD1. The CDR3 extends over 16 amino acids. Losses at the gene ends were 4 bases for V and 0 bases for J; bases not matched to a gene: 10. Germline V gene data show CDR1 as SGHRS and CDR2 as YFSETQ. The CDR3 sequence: CASSQPGQLHSYEQYF. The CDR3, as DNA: TGCGCCAGCAGCCAACCGGGACAGCTCCACTCCTACGAGCAGTACTTC.

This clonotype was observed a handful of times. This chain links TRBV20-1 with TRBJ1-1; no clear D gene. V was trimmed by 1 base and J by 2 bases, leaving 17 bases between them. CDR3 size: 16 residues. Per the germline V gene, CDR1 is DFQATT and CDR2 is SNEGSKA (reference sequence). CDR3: CSARADNADLNTEAFF. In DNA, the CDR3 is TGCAGTGCTAGAGCTGACAATGCGGACCTAAACACTGAAGCTTTCTTT.